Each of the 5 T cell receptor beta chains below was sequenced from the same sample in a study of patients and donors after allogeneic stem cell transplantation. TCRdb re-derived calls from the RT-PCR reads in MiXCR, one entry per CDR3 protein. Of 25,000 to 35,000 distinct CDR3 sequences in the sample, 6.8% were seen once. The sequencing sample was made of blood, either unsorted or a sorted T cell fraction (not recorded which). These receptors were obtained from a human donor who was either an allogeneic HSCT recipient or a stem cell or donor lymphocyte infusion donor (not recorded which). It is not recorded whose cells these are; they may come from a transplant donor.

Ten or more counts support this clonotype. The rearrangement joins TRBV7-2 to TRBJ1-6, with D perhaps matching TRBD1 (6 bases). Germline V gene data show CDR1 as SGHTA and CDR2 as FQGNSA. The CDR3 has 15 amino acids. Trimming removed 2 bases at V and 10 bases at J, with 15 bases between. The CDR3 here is CASSLNRGGDSPLHF. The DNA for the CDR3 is TGTGCCAGCAGCTTAAATCGAGGGGGTGACTCACCCCTCCACTTT.

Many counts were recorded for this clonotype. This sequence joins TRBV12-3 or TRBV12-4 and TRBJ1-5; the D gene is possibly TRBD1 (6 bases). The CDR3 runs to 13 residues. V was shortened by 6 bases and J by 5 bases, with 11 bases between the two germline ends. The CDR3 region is CASSLDRYQPQHF. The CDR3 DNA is TGTGCCAGCAGCCTCGACAGGTATCAGCCCCAGCATTTT.

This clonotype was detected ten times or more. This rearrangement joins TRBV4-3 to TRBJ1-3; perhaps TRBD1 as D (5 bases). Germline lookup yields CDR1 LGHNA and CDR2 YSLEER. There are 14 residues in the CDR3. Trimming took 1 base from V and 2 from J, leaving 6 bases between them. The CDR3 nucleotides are TGCGCCAGCAGCCAAGGACAGACTGGAAACACCATATATTTT. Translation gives CASSQGQTGNTIYF.

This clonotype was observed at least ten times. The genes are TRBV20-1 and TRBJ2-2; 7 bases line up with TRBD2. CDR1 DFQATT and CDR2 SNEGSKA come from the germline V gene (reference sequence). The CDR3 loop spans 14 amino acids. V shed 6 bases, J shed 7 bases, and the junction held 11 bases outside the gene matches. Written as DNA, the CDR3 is TGCAGTGCGGGAAGGGGCGGGAGCGTCGGGGAGCTGTTTTTT. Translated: CSAGRGGSVGELFF.

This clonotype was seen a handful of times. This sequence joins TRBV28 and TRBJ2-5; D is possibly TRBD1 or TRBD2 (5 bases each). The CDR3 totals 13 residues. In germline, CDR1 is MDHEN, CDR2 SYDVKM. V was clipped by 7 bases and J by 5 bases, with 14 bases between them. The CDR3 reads CASKPGPSETQYF. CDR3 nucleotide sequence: TGTGCCAGCAAACCGGGACCCTCGGAGACCCAGTACTTC.